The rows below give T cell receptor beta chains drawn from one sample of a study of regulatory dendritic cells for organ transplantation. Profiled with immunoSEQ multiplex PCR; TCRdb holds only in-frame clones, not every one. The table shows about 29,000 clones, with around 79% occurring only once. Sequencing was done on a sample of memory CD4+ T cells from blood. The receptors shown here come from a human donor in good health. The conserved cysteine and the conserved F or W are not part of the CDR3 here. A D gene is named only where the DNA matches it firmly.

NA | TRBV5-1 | ASSLGQASNQPQH
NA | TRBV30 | AWSVFGSSYEQY
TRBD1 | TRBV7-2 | ASSFEAARGSGNTIY
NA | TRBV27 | ASSLSGQLPNEQY
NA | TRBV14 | ASSRGLNNEQF
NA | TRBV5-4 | ASSTGPKRTEAF
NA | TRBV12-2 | ASRSPTRRGQETQY
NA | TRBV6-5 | ASSPWLSNSPLH
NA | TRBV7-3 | ASSLNVGVYNEQF
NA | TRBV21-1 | ASSKPGRRNIQY
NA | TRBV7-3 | ASSSTQAWAGGELF
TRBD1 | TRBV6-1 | ASSEGDSSYEQY
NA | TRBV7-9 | ASSLSGGEPDGYT
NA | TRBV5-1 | ASSEGTYEGYGYT
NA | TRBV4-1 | ASSHYPGGPPDTQY
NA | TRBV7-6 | ASSLGRASGANVLT
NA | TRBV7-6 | ASSLRSGTEAF
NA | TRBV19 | ASRGGTFSTDTQY
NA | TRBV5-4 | ASSSLDRTYEQY
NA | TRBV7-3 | ASSFFGGTGELF
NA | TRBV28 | ASSFFRDNTDTQY
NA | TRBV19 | ASSPGINYGEQY
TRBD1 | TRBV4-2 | ASSQEGRTGVSYEQY
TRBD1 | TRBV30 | AWSLGTASWGYT
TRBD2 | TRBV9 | ASSVQTSGSAGEQF
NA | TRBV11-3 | ASSFHTDTQY
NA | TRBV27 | ASSFRARAYEQY
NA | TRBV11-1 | ASSLSYANNYGYT
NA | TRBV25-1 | ASSRSWGNEKLF
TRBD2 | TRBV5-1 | ASSRGTSGSLIETQY
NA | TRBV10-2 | ASSEAGPTSSYEQY
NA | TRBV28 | ASSPLRIQWGNPIYEQY
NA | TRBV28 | ASSLYFGTATGNTIY
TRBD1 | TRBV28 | ASSSSGQGVNQPQH
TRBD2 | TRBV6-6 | ASSYSTSSSLEQY
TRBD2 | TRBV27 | ASSSASRGVSTDTQY
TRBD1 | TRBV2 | ASRRGQNNQPQH
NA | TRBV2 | ASRPPLSGNTIY
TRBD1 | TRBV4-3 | ASSQDTGQGYEKLF
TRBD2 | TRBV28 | ASSRRGDLTRYEQY
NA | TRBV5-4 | ASSYLKGPRSSNEQF
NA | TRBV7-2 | ASTSADGYNEQF
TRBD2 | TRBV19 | ATNPTSGSTDTQY
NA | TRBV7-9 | ASSFKETQY
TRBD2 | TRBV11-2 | ASSFGLAGFTGELF
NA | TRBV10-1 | ASSESSSTDTQY
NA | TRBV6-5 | ASSYSNRANEKLF